The rows below give T cell receptor beta chains drawn from one sample of a study of cytomegalovirus exposure and HLA in healthy donors. Profiled with immunoSEQ multiplex PCR; TCRdb holds only in-frame clones, not every one. The sample shows fewer than 150,000 clones, more than 60% of them seen only once. Sample: PBMCs. The receptor set was obtained from a woman between 40 and 50 years old in good health and CMV-seronegative. Each CDR3 is given with its conserved first and last residue. A D gene is named only where the DNA matches it firmly. The listing skips clone size in some rows; elsewhere it reads once, few, many or a size class.

j_gene	abundance	v_gene	d_gene	CDR3nt	CDR3aa
TRBJ2-4	once	TRBV7-2	NA	TGTGCCAGCAGCCCCGGACTCTATGCCAAAAACATTCAGTACTTC	CASSPGLYAKNIQYF
TRBJ1-5	NA	TRBV2	NA	TGTGCCAGCAGTGAGTCCAGGGGAGTGGGGAATCAGCCCCAGCATTTT	CASSESRGVGNQPQHF
TRBJ2-3	NA	TRBV5-1	TRBD2	TGCGCCAGCAGCTCCCACTCTAGCGGCGGTACAGATACGCAGTATTTT	CASSSHSSGGTDTQYF
TRBJ2-7	NA	TRBV7-9	TRBD1	TGTGCCAGCAGCTCCGACAGGGTACGGTACGAGCAGTACTTC	CASSSDRVRYEQYF
TRBJ1-5	NA	TRBV7-9	TRBD1	TGTGCCAGCAGCTTTGGGACAGGGCACAATCAGCCCCAGCATTTT	CASSFGTGHNQPQHF
TRBJ1-1	few	TRBV6-6	NA	TGTGCCAGCACCCTTGAGGCCGGCACTGAAGCTTTCTTT	CASTLEAGTEAFF
TRBJ1-1	NA	TRBV2	NA	TGTGCCAGCTCCCCCCGGAACACTGAAGCTTTCTTT	CASSPRNTEAFF
TRBJ2-7	once	TRBV28	TRBD2	TGTGCCAGCAGTTACGCCGGGGTAGCGGGGGGACCAGTATCGCTTTCCTACGAGCAGTACTTC	CASSYAGVAGGPVSLSYEQYF
TRBJ2-1	NA	TRBV7-3	TRBD1	TGTGCCAGCGGCAAGGACAGGTCGGCCTACAATGAGCAGTTCTTC	CASGKDRSAYNEQFF
TRBJ1-6	few	TRBV28	TRBD1	TGTGCCAGCAGGATAGGGACAGGGAATTCACCCCTCCACTTT	CASRIGTGNSPLHF
TRBJ1-6	once	TRBV5-1	NA	TGCGCCAGCAGCTTGAAGGGGGTTTTCTCCTATAATTCACCCCTCCACTTT	CASSLKGVFSYNSPLHF
TRBJ2-7	few	TRBV7-9	TRBD1	TGTGCCAGCAGCCCTCGGGACAGGCTTGACGAGCAGTACTTC	CASSPRDRLDEQYF
TRBJ1-2	NA	TRBV7-6	NA	TGTGCCAGTGCCCGGGACAAGTCCTATGGCTACACCTTC	CASARDKSYGYTF
TRBJ1-5	NA	TRBV7-9	TRBD1	TGTGCCAGCAGCTTAGGCAGGGGGCCTCAGCCCCAGCATTTT	CASSLGRGPQPQHF
TRBJ2-3	NA	TRBV11-2	NA	TGTGCCAGCAGCTTAAGGGGCCCAGATACGCAGTATTTT	CASSLRGPDTQYF
TRBJ2-2	NA	TRBV6-1	NA	TGTGCCAGCAGGGGGGGCGGGGAGCTGTTTTTT	CASRGGGELFF
TRBJ2-1	NA	TRBV5-1	TRBD2	TGCGCCAGCAGCTTGGGTGGACTAGGCGATGAGCAGTTCTTC	CASSLGGLGDEQFF
TRBJ2-7	NA	TRBV27	TRBD2	TGTGCCAGCAGTTTTAAGCGGGAGCCCTCCTACGAGCAGTACTTC	CASSFKREPSYEQYF
TRBJ1-3	NA	TRBV6-6	NA	TGTGCCAGCAGTTACTCGGGTCGGGGGGAAGGAAACACCATATATTTT	CASSYSGRGEGNTIYF
TRBJ2-2	NA	TRBV7-3	NA	TGTGCCAGCAGCTCCGACACCGGGGAGCTGTTTTTT	CASSSDTGELFF
TRBJ1-5	NA	TRBV5-1	TRBD1	TGCGCCAGCGCAGGGGGCGTAAATCAGCCCCAGCATTTT	CASAGGVNQPQHF
TRBJ1-1	NA	TRBV25-1	NA	TGTGCCAGCAGTGAGGGCAGGGGTGAAGCTTTCTTT	CASSEGRGEAFF
TRBJ2-7	NA	TRBV19	TRBD1	TGTGCCAGTAGTGGGGACAGGGGCCCAGAGCAGTACTTC	CASSGDRGPEQYF
TRBJ2-7	NA	TRBV7-9	TRBD1	TGTGCCAGCAGCAGAGACAGGGACGAGCAGTACTTC	CASSRDRDEQYF
TRBJ2-7	NA	TRBV28	NA	TGTGCCAGCAGTTTCGGGGGGCCTACCTACGAGCAGTACTTC	CASSFGGPTYEQYF
TRBJ2-3	NA	TRBV6-6	TRBD1	TGTGCCAGCAGTCAGCAGGGGGCTGGCGCAGATACGCAGTATTTT	CASSQQGAGADTQYF
TRBJ1-2	NA	TRBV19	NA	TGTGCCAGTATTGGCAGGACATCTCTCTATGGCTACACCTTC	CASIGRTSLYGYTF
TRBJ2-5	once	TRBV19	TRBD2	TGTGCCAGTAGTATCTCTGGGCCCGCTACTAGCGGGAGAGAGGGGGCACACCAAGAGACCCAGTACTTC	CASSISGPATSGREGAHQETQYF
TRBJ2-1	few	TRBV2	NA	TGTGCCAGCAGTGAGGGGGCAGGGATCAACAATGAGCAGTTCTTC	CASSEGAGINNEQFF
TRBJ2-5	NA	TRBV9	NA	TGTGCCAGCAGCGTAGCTGGAGGGGATGGGACCCAGTACTTC	CASSVAGGDGTQYF
TRBJ1-6	NA	TRBV18	NA	TGTGCCAGCTCACCGGTCATCGGTTCACCCCTCCACTTT	CASSPVIGSPLHF
TRBJ2-7	NA	TRBV27	TRBD2	TGTGCCAGCAGTGTACTAGCGGGAGGATTACGTTACGAGCAGTACTTC	CASSVLAGGLRYEQYF
TRBJ1-3	NA	TRBV21-1	NA	TGTGCCAGCAGCACTGGTGACAGGGGCGCCGGAAACACCATATATTTT	CASSTGDRGAGNTIYF